This T cell receptor beta chain was recovered during a study of Ad26.COV2.S vaccination and SARS-CoV-2 variants. Indicated treatment: 19 received Ad26.COV2.S at low or high dose, single or two shots; 5 received placebo; per-sample allocation not given. Repertoires come from day 63 after the first vaccine or placebo injection. The data were produced by immunoSEQ multiplex PCR, yet TCRdb's version contains in-frame clones alone and is incomplete. Among 400,000 to 450,000 clones, 75% to 95% were seen once, and the ten largest hold 12%. Per germline, CDR1 SGHDT and CDR2 YYEEEE. V was pared by 4 bases and J by 1 base, with 7 bases of the junction left unmatched. The CDR3 extends over 16 amino acids.

The sample was peripheral blood, taken in a trial of Ad26.COV2.S vaccine versus placebo. The V and J genes are TRBV5-6 and TRBJ1-5; 8 bases match TRBD1. The receptor was isolated from a person aged 18-60 years who received the Ad26.COV2.S COVID-19 vaccine or a placebo. CDR3 nucleotide sequence: TGTGCCAGCAGCACGCGGACAGGGTTAAGCAATCAGCCCCAGCATTTT. This encodes CASSTRTGLSNQPQHF.